The T cell receptor (beta chain) under discussion was sequenced for a study of post-analysis software for immune sequencing data. Unique molecular identifiers had been added to the TCR beta cDNA libraries. Using its own MiXCR run on the PCR reads, TCRdb lists one record per CDR3 protein. Of hundreds of thousands of distinct CDR3 sequences listed, roughly 27% are singletons. Trimming cost V 6 bases and J 2 bases; bases outside gene matches: 9. Germline V gene sequence: CDR1 DFQATT, CDR2 SNEGSKA (reference sequence). The CDR3 totals 15 residues. Of note for this clonotype: What it binds is not known.

Overall study findings and caveats: Controls had lower frequencies than patients of about 5 TRBV segments, which included TRBV5-6, TRBV5-1 and TRBV20-1.

The TCR sequence derives from a girl aged 10 to 17 with multiple sclerosis. Specimen: blood. The chain carries TRBV20-1 and TRBJ1-5, with TRBD1 identical over 8 bases. The CDR3 loop reads CSAYLTGGRNQPQHF. CDR3 sequence (DNA): TGCAGTGCCTATCTTACAGGGGGTCGCAATCAGCCCCAGCATTTT.